The 23 T cell receptor beta chains in this list originate from one sample, sequenced in a study of blood T cell repertoires in COVID-19. Assay used: immunoSEQ multiplex PCR; TCRdb lists only in-frame clones, some missing. The repertoire includes about 500,000 clones, about 88% of them detected once, and roughly 8% sits in the top ten. Sequenced: peripheral blood. Receptors originate from a woman aged 50 to 60 with COVID-19, enrolled during active disease.

This rearrangement joins TRBV5-6 to TRBJ1-2; TRBD1 might be the D (6 bases). CDR1 is SGHDT and CDR2 is YYEEEE in the germline V gene. V was cut by 4 bases and J by 2 bases, with 15 bases left in between. This CDR3 is 15 amino acids long. The CDR3 DNA is TGTGCCAGCAGCAGAGGCGGGGGCGGGAACTATGGCTACACCTTC. This codes for CASSRGGGGNYGYTF.

V usage is TRBV28 and J usage is TRBJ2-2; TRBD2 matches 7 bases. The V segment lost 3 bases and the J segment 1 base; nucleotides outside the gene matches: 2. Germline V gene data show CDR1 as MDHEN and CDR2 as SYDVKM. The CDR3 is 15 amino acids. The CDR3 DNA follows: TGTGCCAGCAGTTTGGCTAGCGGGAACACCGGGGAGCTGTTTTTT. Residues: CASSLASGNTGELFF. Variable domain in full (rest from reference TRBV28 and TRBJ2-2): DVKVTQSSRYLVKRTGEKVFLECVQDMDHENMFWYRQDPGLGLRLIYFSYDVKMKEKGDIPEGYSVSREKKERFSLILESASTNQTSMYLCASSLASGNTGELFFGEGSRLTVL.

The V gene is TRBV6-5, the J gene TRBJ2-2; 8 bases map to TRBD1. With 7 bases clipped from V and 5 bases from J, the junction kept 6 bases outside the gene matches. The CDR3 is 14 residues long. CDR1 is MNHEY, CDR2 SVGAGI, per germline. The CDR3 nucleotides are TGTGCCAGCAATGGACAGGGAAGAACCGGGGAGCTGTTTTTT. This codes for CASNGQGRTGELFF.

The V gene is TRBV27, the J gene TRBJ1-1; 9 nucleotides match TRBD1. J gave up 5 bases and V 6 bases, and 7 bases lay outside the gene matches. CDR3 size: 14 residues. The V gene's germline CDR1 is MNHEY and CDR2 SMNVEV (reference sequence). The CDR3: CASSGTGWYTEAFF. In DNA, the CDR3 is TGTGCCAGCAGCGGGACAGGGTGGTATACTGAAGCTTTCTTT.

This chain links TRBV6-1 with TRBJ2-1; the match to TRBD2 covers 12 bases. The CDR3 totals 16 residues. Germline V gene data show CDR1 as MNHNS and CDR2 as SASEGT. Trimming cost V 4 bases and J 5 bases; bases outside gene matches: 6. The CDR3 region has the DNA TGTGCCAGCAGTGGCCGACTAGCGGGGGTTAACAATGAGCAGTTCTTC. This codes for CASSGRLAGVNNEQFF.

The chain joins TRBV27 to TRBJ2-1; 9 positions match TRBD1. V was pared by 2 bases and J by 14 bases, with 4 bases of the junction left unmatched. CDR1 and CDR2 from the germline V gene are MNHEY and SMNVEV (reference sequence). The CDR3 length is 12 residues. CDR3 in amino acids: CASSLQRDREFF. The CDR3 coding sequence is TGTGCCAGCAGTTTACAGCGGGACAGGGAGTTCTTC.

The V and J genes are TRBV10-2 and TRBJ1-2; D remains ambiguous. The V end was cut by 0 bases, the J end by 6 bases, with 14 bases between. The CDR3 extends over 15 amino acids. Per germline, CDR1 WSHSY and CDR2 SAAADI. CDR3 region: CASSESNWRANGYTF. The CDR3 bases are TGCGCCAGCAGTGAGTCGAATTGGAGGGCCAATGGCTACACCTTC.

This chain connects TRBV10-1 to TRBJ2-1; 11 nucleotides agree with TRBD1. The length of the CDR3 is 15 residues. The germline V gene encodes CDR1 WNHNN and CDR2 SYGVQD (reference sequence). V was pared by 6 bases and J by 7 bases, with 8 bases of the junction left unmatched. CDR3 protein: CASSLPGQGVNEQFF. For the CDR3, the DNA is TGCGCCAGCAGCCTACCGGGACAGGGGGTGAATGAGCAGTTCTTC.

V usage is TRBV24-1 and J usage is TRBJ2-2; no reliable D call. The ends were cut back, 0 bases at V and 0 bases at J, with 13 bases in the middle. In germline, CDR1 is KGHDR, CDR2 SFDVKD. This CDR3 is 18 amino acids long. The CDR3 DNA reads TGTGCCACCAGTGATTTGCTAGGTGGCGCGACGAACACCGGGGAGCTGTTTTTT. This gives the protein CATSDLLGGATNTGELFF.

The chain links TRBV7-2 to TRBJ2-3; no firm D call. V shed 7 bases and J shed 4 bases, with 6 bases lying between them. The CDR3 runs 11 residues. Germline CDR1 is SGHTA and CDR2 is FQGNSA. CDR3 region: CASIPSDTQYF. DNA of the CDR3: TGTGCCAGCATCCCATCAGATACGCAGTATTTT.

The chain carries TRBV12-3 or TRBV12-4 and TRBJ2-7; D is uncertain. Trimming removed 0 bases at V and 2 bases at J, with 5 bases between. CDR3 length: 13 amino acids. CDR3 residues: CASSLALTYEQYF. The CDR3 DNA reads TGTGCCAGCAGTTTAGCGCTAACCTACGAGCAGTACTTC.

The chain has TRBV5-6 and TRBJ1-3; 7 bases match TRBD1. This CDR3 region has 15 residues. The V gene's germline CDR1 is SGHDT and CDR2 YYEEEE. V dropped 5 bases and J dropped 4; count of bases not matched to a gene: 9. The CDR3 is CASSWSTGAGNTIYF. The DNA of the CDR3 is TGTGCCAGCAGTTGGTCAACAGGGGCAGGAAACACCATATATTTT. Supplemented by reference TRBV5-6 and TRBJ1-3, the full variable domain reads DAGVTQSPTHLIKTRGQQVTLRCSPKSGHDTVSWYQQALGQGPQFIFQYYEEEERQRGNFPDRFSGHQFPNYSSELNVNALLLGDSALYLCASSWSTGAGNTIYFGEGSWLTVV.

Notes on this clone: At one end the junction does not follow the germline gene, possibly because of a read error. The chain couples TRBV3-1 (or the pseudogene TRBV3-2) to TRBJ2-6, with D possibly being TRBD1 (7 bases). The CDR3 sequence is 13 residues long. CDR1 is LGHDT and CDR2 is YNNKEL in the germline V gene (reference sequence). The CDR3 is CASSQGTGGALAF. The DNA for the CDR3 is TGTGCCAGCAGCCAAGGGACAGGAGGGGCCCTGGCTTTC.

About this clone itself: This same CDR3 is encoded by further DNA sequences in the sample. This chain joins TRBV19 and TRBJ2-2; TRBD1 agrees at 10 bases. V shed 9 bases, J shed 3 bases, and the junction held 4 bases outside the gene matches. The CDR3 is 14 amino acids. The germline CDR1 and CDR2 sequences are LNHDA and SQIVND (reference sequence). This chain's CDR3 is CASSGQGYTGELFF. For the CDR3, the DNA is TGTGCCAGCTCGGGACAGGGGTACACCGGGGAGCTGTTTTTT.

The CDR3 here is CASSLGQGRGSPLHF. For the CDR3, the DNA is TGCGCCAGCAGCTTGGGACAGGGGAGAGGATCACCCCTCCACTTT. This sequence joins TRBV5-1 and TRBJ1-6; TRBD1 agrees at 8 bases. The germline gives CDR1 SGHRS, CDR2 YFSETQ. The CDR3 length is 15 residues. Losses at the gene ends were 0 bases for V and 10 bases for J; bases not matched to a gene: 6.

This clone appeared a few times. The rearrangement uses TRBV5-6 and TRBJ1-1, with 8 bases identical to TRBD1. The CDR3 consists of 16 residues. Trimming at V came to 2 bases and at J to 0 bases, leaving 6 bases not matched to a gene. CDR1 is SGHDT, CDR2 YYEEEE, per germline. DNA for the CDR3: TGTGCCAGCAGCTTCGGACAGGGACTACTGAACACTGAAGCTTTCTTT. Translated, it gives CASSFGQGLLNTEAFF.

The gene calls are TRBV5-1 and TRBJ2-3; TRBD2 matches 9 bases. Trimming cost V 0 bases and J 3 bases; bases outside gene matches: 2. This CDR3 has 15 residues. CDR1 and CDR2 from the germline V gene are SGHRS and YFSETQ. The CDR3 nucleotides are TGCGCCAGCAGCTTGGCTAGCGGGGAAACAGATACGCAGTATTTT. It yields the protein CASSLASGETDTQYF.

The chain couples TRBV5-6 to TRBJ2-6; D might be TRBD1 (5 bases). Trimming stripped 0 bases from V and 1 base from J, with 14 bases between. This CDR3 has 18 amino acids. Germline V lookup: CDR1 SGHDT, CDR2 YYEEEE. CDR3 residues: CASSLEVREGSGANVLTF. As DNA, the CDR3 is TGTGCCAGCAGCTTGGAGGTCAGGGAAGGATCTGGGGCCAACGTCCTGACTTTC.

This clone was seen a handful of times. The V call is TRBV4-2, the J call TRBJ1-3; D is undetermined. The CDR3 consists of 11 residues. V lost 4 bases to trimming and J lost 4 bases, with 2 bases between them. Germline V CDR1 and CDR2: LGHNA, YNFKEQ. CDR3 nucleotides: TGTGCCAGCAGCCCGGGAAACACCATATATTTT. As protein: CASSPGNTIYF.

The chain recombines TRBV4-1 with TRBJ1-5; 9 bases agree with TRBD1. The CDR3 contains 17 residues. The ends lost 5 bases at V and 4 bases at J; junction bases unmatched: 12. Germline CDR1 and CDR2: MGHRA and YSYEKL. For the CDR3, the DNA is TGCGCCAGCAGCGGTCGACAGGGGGACCCCTTAAATCAGCCCCAGCATTTT. Protein: CASSGRQGDPLNQPQHF.

V is TRBV7-7 and J is TRBJ2-3; 9 bases agree with TRBD2. The CDR3 is made up of 16 amino acids. With 5 bases clipped from V and 2 bases from J, the junction kept 8 bases outside the gene matches. Germline assignment: CDR1 SSHAT and CDR2 FNYEAQ (reference sequence). CDR3 region: CASSQNSGGPTDTQYF. The CDR3 DNA reads TGTGCCAGCAGCCAGAATAGCGGGGGACCCACAGATACGCAGTATTTT.

V usage is TRBV11-1 and J usage is TRBJ2-3; 9 bases align to TRBD1. This CDR3 spans 16 amino acids. Germline CDR1 and CDR2: SGHAT and FQDESV (reference sequence). V shed 0 bases and J 2 bases; nucleotides not matched to a gene: 3. The CDR3 DNA reads TGTGCCAGCAGCTTAGCGGACAGGGGCCTCACAGATACGCAGTATTTT. It encodes CASSLADRGLTDTQYF.

The chain joins TRBV5-1 to TRBJ2-7; D is possibly TRBD2 (6 bases). This CDR3 has 15 residues. The ends were cut back, 1 base at V and 7 bases at J, with 18 bases in the middle. The germline V gene encodes CDR1 SGHRS and CDR2 YFSETQ. CDR3 protein: CASSLIFGGTGEQYF. Written as DNA, the CDR3 is TGCGCCAGCAGCTTGATTTTCGGCGGGACGGGGGAGCAGTACTTC.